This TCR beta chain was sequenced for a study of CD8 T cells in ankylosing spondylitis. Study-wide results and limits: The authors reported significant enrichment of disease-linked clones in matched ankylosing spondylitis synovial fluid. Ankylosing spondylitis blood appeared to carry a characteristic TCR beta motif of under ten highly homologous variants.

TCRdb reprocessed the 5' RACE reads with MiXCR, giving one entry per CDR3 protein. This table holds a few hundred thousand distinct CDR3 sequences, under 20% found once. V trimming: 5 bases; J trimming: 6 bases; junction bases outside the gene matches: 9. This CDR3 has 16 residues. Germline V gene data show CDR1 as SGHTA and CDR2 as FQGNSA. As to this clonotype: What it binds is unknown.

The TCR sequence derives from a male donor with ankylosing spondylitis or in good health (not recorded which). The chain recombines TRBV7-2 with TRBJ2-2; 10 bases fit TRBD2. The specimen sequenced was blood, either unsorted or a sorted T cell fraction (not recorded which). CDR3 in amino acids: CASSRGLAVGAGELFF. In DNA, the CDR3 is TGTGCCAGCAGCCGCGGACTAGCGGTAGGCGCCGGGGAGCTGTTTTTT.